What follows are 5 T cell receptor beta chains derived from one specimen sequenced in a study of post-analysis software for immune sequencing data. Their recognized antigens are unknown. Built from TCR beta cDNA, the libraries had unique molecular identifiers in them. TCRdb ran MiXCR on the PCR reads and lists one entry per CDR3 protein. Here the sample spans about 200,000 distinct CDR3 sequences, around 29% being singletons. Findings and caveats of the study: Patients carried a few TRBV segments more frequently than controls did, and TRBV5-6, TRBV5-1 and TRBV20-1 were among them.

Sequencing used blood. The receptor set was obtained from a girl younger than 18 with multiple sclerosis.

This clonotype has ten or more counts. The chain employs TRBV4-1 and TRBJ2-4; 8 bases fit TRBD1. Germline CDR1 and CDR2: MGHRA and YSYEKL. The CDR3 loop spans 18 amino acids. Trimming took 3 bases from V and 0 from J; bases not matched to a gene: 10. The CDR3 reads CASSHPGQGMSAKNIQYF. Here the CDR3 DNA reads TGCGCCAGCAGCCATCCCGGACAGGGTATGTCAGCCAAAAACATTCAGTACTTC.

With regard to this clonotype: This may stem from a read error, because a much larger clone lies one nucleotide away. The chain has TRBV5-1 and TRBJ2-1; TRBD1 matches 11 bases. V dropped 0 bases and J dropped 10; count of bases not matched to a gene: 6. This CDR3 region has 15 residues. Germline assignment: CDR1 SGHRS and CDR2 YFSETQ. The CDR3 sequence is CASSLAGQGAQEQFF. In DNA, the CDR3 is TGCGCCAGCAGCTTGGCCGGACAGGGGGCGCAAGAGCAGTTCTTC.

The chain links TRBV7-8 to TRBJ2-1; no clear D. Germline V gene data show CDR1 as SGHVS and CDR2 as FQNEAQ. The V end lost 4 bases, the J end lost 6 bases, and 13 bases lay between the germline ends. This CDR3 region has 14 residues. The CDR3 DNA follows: TGTGCCAGCAGCTCCCCCGGCGGTGGCAATGAGCAGTTCTTC. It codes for CASSSPGGGNEQFF.

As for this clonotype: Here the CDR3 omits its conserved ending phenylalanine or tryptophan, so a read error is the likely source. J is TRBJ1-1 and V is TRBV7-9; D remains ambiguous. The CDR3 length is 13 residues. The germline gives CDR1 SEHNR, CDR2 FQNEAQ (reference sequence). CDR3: CLTQKPLNTEAFL. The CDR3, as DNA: TGTCTAACACAGAAACCTCTGAACACTGAAGCTTTCTTG.

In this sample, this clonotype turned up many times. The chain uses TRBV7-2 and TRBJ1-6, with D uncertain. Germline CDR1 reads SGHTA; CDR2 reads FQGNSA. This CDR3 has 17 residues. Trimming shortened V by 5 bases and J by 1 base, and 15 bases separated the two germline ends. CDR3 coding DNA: TGTGCCAGCAGCCCCAGGACCGGATGGTCCTATAATTCACCCCTCCACTTT. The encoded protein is CASSPRTGWSYNSPLHF.